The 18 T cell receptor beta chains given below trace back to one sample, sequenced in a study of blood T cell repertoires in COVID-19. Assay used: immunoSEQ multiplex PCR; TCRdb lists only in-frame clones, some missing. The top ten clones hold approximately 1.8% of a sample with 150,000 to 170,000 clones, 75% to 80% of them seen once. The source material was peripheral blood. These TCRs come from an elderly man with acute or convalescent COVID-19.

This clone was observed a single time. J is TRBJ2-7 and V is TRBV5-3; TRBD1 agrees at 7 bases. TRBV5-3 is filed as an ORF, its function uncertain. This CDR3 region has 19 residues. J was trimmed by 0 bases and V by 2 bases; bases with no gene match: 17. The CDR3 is CARSLQGMFSSYYSYEQYF. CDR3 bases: TGTGCCAGAAGCTTACAGGGGATGTTCTCTTCCTACTACTCCTACGAGCAGTACTTC.

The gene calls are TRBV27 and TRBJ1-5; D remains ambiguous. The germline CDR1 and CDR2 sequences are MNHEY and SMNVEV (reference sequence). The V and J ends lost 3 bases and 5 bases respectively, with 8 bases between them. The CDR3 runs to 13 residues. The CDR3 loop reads CASSFVFDQPQHF. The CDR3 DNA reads TGTGCCAGCAGTTTCGTTTTTGATCAGCCCCAGCATTTT.

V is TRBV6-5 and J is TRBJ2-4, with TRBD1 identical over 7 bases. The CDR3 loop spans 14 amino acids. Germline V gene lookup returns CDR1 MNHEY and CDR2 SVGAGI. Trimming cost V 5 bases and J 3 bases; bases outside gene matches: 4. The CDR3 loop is CASSPGQSKNIQYF. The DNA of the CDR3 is TGTGCCAGCAGTCCGGGACAGAGCAAAAACATTCAGTACTTC.

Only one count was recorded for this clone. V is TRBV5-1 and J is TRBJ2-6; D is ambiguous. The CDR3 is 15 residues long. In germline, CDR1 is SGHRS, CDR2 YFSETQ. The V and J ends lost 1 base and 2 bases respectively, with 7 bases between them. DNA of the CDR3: TGCGCCAGCAGCTTGTCCCTAACTGGGGCCAACGTCCTGACTTTC. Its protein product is CASSLSLTGANVLTF. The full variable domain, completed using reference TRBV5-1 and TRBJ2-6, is KAGVTQTPRYLIKTRGQQVTLSCSPISGHRSVSWYQQTPGQGLQFLFEYFSETQRNKGNFPGRFSGRQFSNSRSEMNVSTLELGDSALYLCASSLSLTGANVLTFGAGSRLTVL.

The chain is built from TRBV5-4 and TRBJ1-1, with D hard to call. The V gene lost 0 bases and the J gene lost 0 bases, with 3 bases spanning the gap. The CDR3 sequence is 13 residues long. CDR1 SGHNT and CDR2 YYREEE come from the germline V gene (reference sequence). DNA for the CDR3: TGTGCCAGCAGCTTGGATATGAACACTGAAGCTTTCTTT. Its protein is CASSLDMNTEAFF.

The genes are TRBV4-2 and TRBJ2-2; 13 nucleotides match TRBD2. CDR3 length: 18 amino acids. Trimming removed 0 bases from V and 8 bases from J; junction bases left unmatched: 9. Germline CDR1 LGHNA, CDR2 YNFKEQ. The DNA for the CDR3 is TGTGCCAGCAGCCAAGATGGACTAGCGGGGGACGTGGCAGGGGAGCTGTTTTTT. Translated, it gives CASSQDGLAGDVAGELFF.

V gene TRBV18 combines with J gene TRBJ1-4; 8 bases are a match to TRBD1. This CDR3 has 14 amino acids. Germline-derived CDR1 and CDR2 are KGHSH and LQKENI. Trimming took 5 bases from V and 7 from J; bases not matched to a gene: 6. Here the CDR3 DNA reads TGTGCCAGCTCATTAGGACAGGGTGGTGAAAAACTGTTTTTT. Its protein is CASSLGQGGEKLFF.

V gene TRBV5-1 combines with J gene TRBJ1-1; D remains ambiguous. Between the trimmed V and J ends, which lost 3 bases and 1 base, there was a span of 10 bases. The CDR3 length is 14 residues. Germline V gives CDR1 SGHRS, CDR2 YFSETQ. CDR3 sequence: CASSSTSSNTEAFF. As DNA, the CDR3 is TGCGCCAGCAGCTCGACATCGTCGAACACTGAAGCTTTCTTT.

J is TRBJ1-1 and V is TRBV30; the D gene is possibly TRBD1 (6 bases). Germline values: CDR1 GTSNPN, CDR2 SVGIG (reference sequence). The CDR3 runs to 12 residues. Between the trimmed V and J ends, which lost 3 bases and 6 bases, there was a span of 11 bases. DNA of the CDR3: TGTGCCTGGAGCCCTGGGGGCCCTGAAGCTTTCTTT. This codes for CAWSPGGPEAFF.

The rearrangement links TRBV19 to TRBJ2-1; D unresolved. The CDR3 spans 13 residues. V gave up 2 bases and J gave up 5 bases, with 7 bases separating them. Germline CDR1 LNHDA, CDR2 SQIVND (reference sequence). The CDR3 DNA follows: TGTGCCAGTAGTATACCAGGTAACAATGAGCAGTTCTTC. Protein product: CASSIPGNNEQFF.

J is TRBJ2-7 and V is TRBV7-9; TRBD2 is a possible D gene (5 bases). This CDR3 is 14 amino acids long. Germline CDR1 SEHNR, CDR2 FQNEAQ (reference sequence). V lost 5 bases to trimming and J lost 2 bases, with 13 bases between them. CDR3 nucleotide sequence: TGTGCCAGCAGCCCAGACTACACCACCTACGAGCAGTACTTC. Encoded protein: CASSPDYTTYEQYF.

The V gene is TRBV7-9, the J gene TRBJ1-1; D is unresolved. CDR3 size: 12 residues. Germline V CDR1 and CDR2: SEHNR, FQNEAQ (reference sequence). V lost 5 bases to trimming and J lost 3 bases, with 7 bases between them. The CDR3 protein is CASSRLDTEAFF. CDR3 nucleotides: TGTGCCAGCAGCCGGTTGGACACTGAAGCTTTCTTT. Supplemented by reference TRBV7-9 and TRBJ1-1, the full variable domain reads DTGVSQNPRHKITKRGQNVTFRCDPISEHNRLYWYRQTLGQGPEFLTYFQNEAQLEKSRLLSDRFSAERPKGSFSTLEIQRTEQGDSAMYLCASSRLDTEAFFGQGTRLTVV.

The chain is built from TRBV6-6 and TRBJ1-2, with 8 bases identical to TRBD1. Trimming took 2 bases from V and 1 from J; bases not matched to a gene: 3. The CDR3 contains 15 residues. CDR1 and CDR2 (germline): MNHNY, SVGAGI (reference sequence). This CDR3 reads CASSYQGADNYGYTF. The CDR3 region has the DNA TGTGCCAGCAGTTACCAGGGGGCCGATAACTATGGCTACACCTTC.

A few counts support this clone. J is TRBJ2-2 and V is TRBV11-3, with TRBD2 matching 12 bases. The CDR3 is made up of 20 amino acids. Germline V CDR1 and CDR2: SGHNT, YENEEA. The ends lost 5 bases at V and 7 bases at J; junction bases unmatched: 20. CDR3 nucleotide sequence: TGTGCCAGCAGCCCGGACAGGGCACTAGCGGGGGGCCTAATTGGCGGGGAGCTGTTTTTT. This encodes CASSPDRALAGGLIGGELFF.

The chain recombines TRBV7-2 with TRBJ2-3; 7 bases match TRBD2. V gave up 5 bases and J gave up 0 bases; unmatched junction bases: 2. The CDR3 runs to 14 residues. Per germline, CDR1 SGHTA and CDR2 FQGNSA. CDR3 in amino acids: CASSPGGSTDTQYF. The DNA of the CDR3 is TGTGCCAGCAGCCCGGGGGGTAGCACAGATACGCAGTATTTT.

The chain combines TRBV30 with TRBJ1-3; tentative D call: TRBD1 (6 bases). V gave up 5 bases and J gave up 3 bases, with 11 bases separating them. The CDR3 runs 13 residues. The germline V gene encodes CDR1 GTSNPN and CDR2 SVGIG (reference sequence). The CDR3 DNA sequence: TGTGCCTGGGTCCCGGGACATGGAAACACCATATATTTT. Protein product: CAWVPGHGNTIYF.

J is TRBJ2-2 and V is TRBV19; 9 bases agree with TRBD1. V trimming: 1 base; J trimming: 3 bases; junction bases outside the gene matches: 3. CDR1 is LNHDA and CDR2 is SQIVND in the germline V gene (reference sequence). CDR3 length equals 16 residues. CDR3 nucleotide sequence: TGTGCCAGTAGTATAGCCCGGACAGGGGACACCGGGGAGCTGTTTTTT. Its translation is CASSIARTGDTGELFF. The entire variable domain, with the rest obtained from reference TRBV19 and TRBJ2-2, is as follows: DGGITQSPKYLFRKEGQNVTLSCEQNLNHDAMYWYRQDPGQGLRLIYYSQIVNDFQKGDIAEGYSVSREKKESFPLTVTSAQKNPTAFYLCASSIARTGDTGELFFGEGSRLTVL.

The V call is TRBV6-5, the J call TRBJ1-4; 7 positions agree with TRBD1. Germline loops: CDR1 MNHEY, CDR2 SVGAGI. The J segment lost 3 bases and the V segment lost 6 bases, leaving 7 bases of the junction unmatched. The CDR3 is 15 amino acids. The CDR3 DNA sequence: TGTGCCAGCAGGCGAGGGGGCACGGCTAATGAAAAACTGTTTTTT. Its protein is CASRRGGTANEKLFF.